A selection of T cell receptor beta chains follows, all from one sample in a study of T cells in Graves' hyperthyroidism and ophthalmopathy. Each CDR3 protein is one row after TCRdb ran MiXCR on the multiplex PCR reads. The sample yields over 500,000 distinct CDR3 sequences, about 16% seen once. The sequenced material came from blood. The receptors stem from a woman aged 25 to 45 with Graves' ophthalmopathy. Each CDR3 is given with its conserved first and last residue. A D gene is named only where the DNA matches it firmly. Clone size is given for some rows only: seen once, a few or many times, or a class if the clone is expanded.

J gene	V gene	CDR3 length	D gene	clone size	CDR3 protein	CDR3 DNA
TRBJ1-1	TRBV19	14	-	few	CASSIEGANNEAFF	TGTGCCAGTAGTATAGAAGGGGCAAATAATGAAGCTTTCTTT
TRBJ2-7	TRBV20-1	16	TRBD2	many	CSARDRTSGRSGEQYF	TGCAGTGCTAGAGATCGGACTAGCGGGAGATCGGGCGAGCAGTACTTC
TRBJ2-2	TRBV6-5	16	-	-	CASSYGAGDDTGELFF	TGTGCCAGCAGTTACGGGGCAGGGGATGACACCGGGGAGCTGTTTTTT
TRBJ2-1	TRBV5-6	15	-	-	CASSLIPSAYNEQFF	TGTGCCAGCAGCTTAATCCCTAGCGCCTACAATGAGCAGTTCTTC
TRBJ2-2	TRBV5-1	16	-	-	CASSDLASYNTGELFF	TGCGCCAGCAGCGATCTGGCTAGCTACAACACCGGGGAGCTGTTTTTT
TRBJ2-1	TRBV29-1	13	-	-	CSVDGVSGSEQFF	TGCAGCGTTGACGGGGTTTCGGGGTCTGAGCAGTTCTTC
TRBJ2-7	TRBV6-1	13	-	-	CASSDTSLSEQYF	TGTGCCAGCAGTGACACCTCCCTATCCGAGCAGTACTTC
TRBJ2-7	TRBV2	16	-	many	CASSEFQGQSGYEQYF	TGTGCCAGCAGTGAGTTCCAGGGACAATCGGGCTACGAGCAGTACTTC
TRBJ2-1	TRBV3-1	17	-	many	CASSQGGWNNAYNEQFF	TGTGCCAGCAGCCAAGGGGGATGGAATAACGCTTACAATGAGCAGTTCTTC
TRBJ2-5	TRBV20-1	13	-	-	CSAQAARGETQYF	TGCAGTGCTCAAGCGGCTAGAGGGGAGACCCAGTACTTC
TRBJ1-1	TRBV7-3	12	-	many	CASSLNGGEAFF	TGTGCCAGCAGCTTAAATGGGGGCGAGGCTTTCTTT
TRBJ1-1	TRBV7-8	16	TRBD1	few	CASSLVSGGPYTEAFF	TGTGCCAGCAGCTTAGTTTCAGGGGGTCCCTACACTGAAGCTTTCTTT
TRBJ2-5	TRBV20-1	17	-	few	CSARDPKRSPNQETQYF	TGCAGTGCTAGAGATCCGAAGAGGAGCCCCAACCAAGAGACCCAGTACTTC
TRBJ2-7	TRBV10-2	13	-	many	CASRDGTAREQYF	TGCGCCAGCAGAGACGGGACCGCGCGGGAGCAGTACTTC
TRBJ1-3	TRBV3-1	15	-	many	CASSQVGFSGNTIYF	TGTGCCAGCAGCCAAGTGGGCTTCTCTGGAAACACCATATATTTT
TRBJ2-5	TRBV24-1	12	TRBD1	few	CATREGAGTQYF	TGTGCCACCAGAGAGGGGGCTGGGACCCAGTACTTC
TRBJ2-1	TRBV11-2	15	TRBD2	-	CASKTGGSSYNEQFF	TGTGCCAGCAAGACGGGGGGGAGCTCCTACAATGAGCAGTTCTTC
TRBJ2-7	TRBV5-1	15	TRBD2	many	CASSSGLAGPGEQYF	TGCGCCAGCAGCTCCGGACTAGCGGGACCGGGCGAGCAGTACTTC
TRBJ2-3	TRBV5-1	15	TRBD2	-	CASSPSGLGSDTQYF	TGCGCCAGCAGCCCTAGCGGGTTAGGGTCAGATACGCAGTATTTT
TRBJ2-3	TRBV6-2/TRBV6-3	15	TRBD1	-	CASSYRDRRTDTQYF	TGTGCCAGCAGTTACCGGGACAGGCGCACAGATACGCAGTATTTT